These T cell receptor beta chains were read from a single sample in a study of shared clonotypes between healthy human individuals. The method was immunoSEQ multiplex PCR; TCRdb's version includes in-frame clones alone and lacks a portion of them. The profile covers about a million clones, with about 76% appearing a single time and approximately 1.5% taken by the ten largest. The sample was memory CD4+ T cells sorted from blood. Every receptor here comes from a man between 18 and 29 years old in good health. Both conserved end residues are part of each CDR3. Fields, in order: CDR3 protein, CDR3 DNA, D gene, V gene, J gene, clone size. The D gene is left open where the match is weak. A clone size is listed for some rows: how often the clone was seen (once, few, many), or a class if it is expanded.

CDR3: CASSLTGRSDTQYF
DNA: TGTGCCAGCAGTTTAACAGGTCGTTCGGATACGCAGTATTTT
D: NA
V: TRBV27
J: TRBJ2-3
size: once

CDR3: CARSWLTEAFF
DNA: TGTGCCAGATCCTGGCTCACTGAAGCTTTCTTT
D: NA
V: TRBV28
J: TRBJ1-1
size: NA

CDR3: CASSPLQLAKNIQYF
DNA: TGTGCCAGTAGTCCCCTACAGTTAGCCAAAAACATTCAGTACTTC
D: NA
V: TRBV19
J: TRBJ2-4
size: NA

CDR3: CASSWMGRNYGYTF
DNA: TGTGCCAGTAGTTGGATGGGGAGGAACTATGGCTACACCTTC
D: NA
V: TRBV19
J: TRBJ1-2
size: few

CDR3: CASSEQGSTWLGRSF
DNA: TGTGCCAGCAGTGAACAGGGCAGCACTTGGTTAGGACGCTCCTTC
D: NA
V: TRBV6-1
J: TRBJ1-2
size: NA

CDR3: CASSWTGDYGYTF
DNA: TGTGCCAGCTCCTGGACAGGGGACTATGGCTACACCTTC
D: TRBD1
V: TRBV2
J: TRBJ1-2
size: NA

CDR3: CAISAQIVGTYEGGYTF
DNA: TGTGCCATCAGTGCCCAAATTGTGGGGACGTACGAGGGCGGCTACACCTTC
D: NA
V: TRBV10-3
J: TRBJ1-2
size: NA

CDR3: CASSLGWESSYEQYF
DNA: TGTGCCAGCAGCTTAGGTTGGGAGAGCTCCTACGAGCAGTACTTC
D: NA
V: TRBV11-3
J: TRBJ2-7
size: NA

CDR3: CASSPPSGNTEAFF
DNA: TGTGCCAGCTCACCACCCTCCGGGAACACTGAAGCTTTCTTT
D: NA
V: TRBV18
J: TRBJ1-1
size: few

CDR3: CASSQVGLGNTIYF
DNA: TGCGCCAGCAGCCAAGTTGGACTTGGAAACACCATATATTTT
D: NA
V: TRBV4-1
J: TRBJ1-3
size: NA

CDR3: CASRDDISGNTIYF
DNA: TGTGCCAGCAGAGATGACATCTCTGGAAACACCATATATTTT
D: NA
V: TRBV2
J: TRBJ1-3
size: NA

CDR3: CASIVVAGRYEQYF
DNA: TGTGCCAGCATCGTGGTAGCGGGGCGATACGAGCAGTACTTC
D: TRBD2
V: TRBV6-1
J: TRBJ2-7
size: once

CDR3: CASSRRGGGSYEQYF
DNA: TGTGCCAGCAGCCGCCGGGGGGGCGGGTCCTACGAGCAGTACTTC
D: TRBD2
V: TRBV7-2
J: TRBJ2-7
size: NA

CDR3: CASSWGRLSTYEQYF
DNA: TGTGCCAGCTCCTGGGGGAGACTCAGTACCTACGAGCAGTACTTC
D: NA
V: TRBV21-1
J: TRBJ2-7
size: NA

CDR3: CASSLSDTQYF
DNA: TGTGCCAGTTCCCTGTCGGATACGCAGTATTTT
D: NA
V: TRBV14
J: TRBJ2-3
size: NA

CDR3: CASSAAGWVGELFF
DNA: TGTGCCAGCAGCGCGGCCGGATGGGTCGGGGAGCTGTTTTTT
D: NA
V: TRBV7-9
J: TRBJ2-2
size: once

CDR3: CASSGPQGAKLFF
DNA: TGTGCCAGCAGCGGCCCACAGGGCGCAAAACTGTTTTTT
D: NA
V: TRBV9
J: TRBJ1-4
size: few

CDR3: CASSPLTGDRTEAFF
DNA: TGCGCCAGCAGCCCGTTGACAGGGGATCGCACTGAAGCTTTCTTT
D: TRBD1
V: TRBV4-1
J: TRBJ1-1
size: NA

CDR3: CASSLRGTGAVNQPQHF
DNA: TGTGCCAGCAGCTTACGAGGCACGGGGGCAGTCAATCAGCCCCAGCATTTT
D: NA
V: TRBV7-3
J: TRBJ1-5
size: NA

CDR3: CASAGQGAINEKLFF
DNA: TGTGCCAGCGCGGGGCAGGGCGCTATTAATGAAAAACTGTTTTTT
D: NA
V: TRBV28
J: TRBJ1-4
size: NA

CDR3: CASSEAHRYGYTF
DNA: TGTGCCAGCAGTGAAGCCCACAGGTATGGCTACACCTTC
D: NA
V: TRBV6-1
J: TRBJ1-2
size: NA

CDR3: CASSEWGQGNTEAFF
DNA: TGTGCCAGCAGTGAATGGGGACAGGGGAACACTGAAGCTTTCTTT
D: TRBD1
V: TRBV6-1
J: TRBJ1-1
size: few

CDR3: CAWKDRALGTEAFF
DNA: TGTGCCTGGAAGGACAGGGCTTTAGGCACTGAAGCTTTCTTT
D: TRBD1
V: TRBV30
J: TRBJ1-1
size: once

CDR3: CASSLWGRGVSNTGELFF
DNA: TGTGCCAGCAGCTTATGGGGCAGGGGGGTGTCGAACACCGGGGAGCTGTTTTTT
D: NA
V: TRBV7-2
J: TRBJ2-2
size: NA

CDR3: CASSPRSGEQYF
DNA: TGCGCCAGCAGTCCGAGGAGTGGAGAGCAGTACTTC
D: NA
V: TRBV4-1
J: TRBJ2-7
size: NA

CDR3: CASSFLGATYEQYF
DNA: TGCGCCAGCAGCTTTTTAGGGGCAACCTACGAGCAGTACTTC
D: NA
V: TRBV5-1
J: TRBJ2-7
size: NA

CDR3: CASRAGLGGYTF
DNA: TGTGCCAGCAGAGCCGGCTTAGGTGGCTACACCTTC
D: NA
V: TRBV6-1
J: TRBJ1-2
size: NA

CDR3: CASSQVGMNSEAFF
DNA: TGTGCCAGCAGCCAGGTGGGCATGAACTCTGAAGCTTTCTTT
D: NA
V: TRBV16
J: TRBJ1-1
size: NA

CDR3: CASSLAETSHKDIQYF
DNA: TGTGCCAGCAGCTTAGCGGAAACTAGCCATAAGGACATTCAGTACTTC
D: NA
V: TRBV7-9
J: TRBJ2-4
size: NA

CDR3: CASSPRTTGGGSWNTEAFF
DNA: TGTGCCAGCTCACCGCGTACCACAGGGGGCGGTAGCTGGAACACTGAAGCTTTCTTT
D: TRBD1
V: TRBV18
J: TRBJ1-1
size: NA

CDR3: CASSLLPGQGTTEAFF
DNA: TGTGCCAGCAGTTTACTCCCGGGACAGGGGACCACTGAAGCTTTCTTT
D: TRBD1
V: TRBV27
J: TRBJ1-1
size: NA

CDR3: CASSLRASHEQYF
DNA: TGTGCCAGCAGTTTACGGGCTAGCCACGAGCAGTACTTC
D: NA
V: TRBV27
J: TRBJ2-7
size: NA

CDR3: CASSVQVSGANVLTF
DNA: TGTGCCAGCAGCGTTCAAGTGTCTGGGGCCAACGTCCTGACTTTC
D: NA
V: TRBV9
J: TRBJ2-6
size: NA

CDR3: CASSLGLVGTGELFF
DNA: TGTGCCAGCAGCTTAGGACTAGTCGGCACCGGGGAGCTGTTTTTT
D: TRBD2
V: TRBV9
J: TRBJ2-2
size: few

CDR3: CASAALGELFF
DNA: TGCGCCAGCGCCGCCCTCGGGGAGCTGTTTTTT
D: NA
V: TRBV4-1
J: TRBJ2-2
size: NA

CDR3: CASSWGQGAGFFDTEAFF
DNA: TGCGCCAGCAGCTGGGGACAGGGGGCAGGGTTTTTTGACACTGAAGCTTTCTTT
D: TRBD1
V: TRBV5-1
J: TRBJ1-1
size: NA

CDR3: CATSGGATNEKLFF
DNA: TGTGCCACCAGCGGAGGGGCTACTAATGAAAAACTGTTTTTT
D: NA
V: TRBV15
J: TRBJ1-4
size: NA

CDR3: CASGLTVFNQPQHF
DNA: TGTGCCAGCGGCTTGACAGTCTTCAATCAGCCCCAGCATTTT
D: NA
V: TRBV2
J: TRBJ1-5
size: NA

CDR3: CASSYGWSSGANVLTF
DNA: TGTGCCAGCAGTTACGGCTGGAGTTCTGGGGCCAACGTCCTGACTTTC
D: NA
V: TRBV27
J: TRBJ2-6
size: NA

CDR3: CASSLEVRTEAFF
DNA: TGTGCCAGCAGTTTGGAGGTTCGGACTGAAGCTTTCTTT
D: NA
V: TRBV6-5
J: TRBJ1-1
size: once

CDR3: CASSETSGRPNEKLFF
DNA: TGTGCCAGCAGTGAGACCTCCGGGAGACCTAATGAAAAACTGTTTTTT
D: NA
V: TRBV6-1
J: TRBJ1-4
size: NA

CDR3: CATFGYNTEAFF
DNA: TGTGCCACCTTCGGGTATAACACTGAAGCTTTCTTT
D: NA
V: TRBV6-1
J: TRBJ1-1
size: few

CDR3: CASSPPLNPEQFF
DNA: TGTGCCAGCTCACCACCGTTGAATCCTGAGCAGTTCTTC
D: NA
V: TRBV18
J: TRBJ2-1
size: NA

CDR3: CASSRQLGVTDQPQHF
DNA: TGCGCCAGCAGCCGGCAATTAGGGGTAACGGATCAGCCCCAGCATTTT
D: NA
V: TRBV4-1
J: TRBJ1-5
size: few

CDR3: CASSPEGWGTDTQYF
DNA: TGCGCCAGCAGCCCGGAGGGGTGGGGCACAGATACGCAGTATTTT
D: NA
V: TRBV5-1
J: TRBJ2-3
size: NA

CDR3: CASSVPTGSFGEKLFF
DNA: TGTGCCAGTAGTGTCCCTACAGGGTCGTTTGGTGAAAAACTGTTTTTT
D: NA
V: TRBV19
J: TRBJ1-4
size: few

CDR3: CASSLDPNRGRGYTF
DNA: TGTGCCAGCAGCTTAGATCCCAACAGGGGGCGCGGCTACACCTTC
D: TRBD1
V: TRBV7-2
J: TRBJ1-2
size: NA

CDR3: CAIRQGQGVVSGNTIYF
DNA: TGTGCCATCAGGCAAGGGCAGGGAGTCGTCTCTGGAAACACCATATATTTT
D: NA
V: TRBV10-3
J: TRBJ1-3
size: NA

CDR3: CASSFDRSSGNTIYF
DNA: TGTGCCAGCAGCTTTGACAGGAGCTCTGGAAACACCATATATTTT
D: NA
V: TRBV7-2
J: TRBJ1-3
size: NA

CDR3: CASRDLIEGLTHEQYF
DNA: TGTGCCAGCAGGGACCTCATAGAAGGTTTGACCCACGAGCAGTACTTC
D: NA
V: TRBV11-2
J: TRBJ2-7
size: NA

CDR3: CASSPPRGQAHSYEQYF
DNA: TGTGCCAGCAGCCCCCCCCGCGGGCAGGCGCACTCCTACGAGCAGTACTTC
D: NA
V: TRBV14
J: TRBJ2-7
size: NA

CDR3: CASSLLAGVAGELFF
DNA: TGTGCCAGCAGCTTACTAGCGGGAGTTGCCGGGGAGCTGTTTTTT
D: TRBD2
V: TRBV7-2
J: TRBJ2-2
size: NA

CDR3: CASLYRGSPLHF
DNA: TGTGCCAGCTTATACAGGGGGTCACCCCTCCACTTT
D: TRBD1
V: TRBV2
J: TRBJ1-6
size: NA

CDR3: CASSYSSGGYNEQFF
DNA: TGTGCCAGCAGTTACTCGAGCGGGGGGTACAATGAGCAGTTCTTC
D: TRBD2
V: TRBV6-5
J: TRBJ2-1
size: NA